This T cell receptor beta chain emerged from a study of cytomegalovirus exposure and HLA in healthy donors. The CDR3 covers 13 residues. Trimming removed 4 bases at V and 7 bases at J, with 13 bases between. Germline-derived CDR1 and CDR2 are MNHEY and SMNVEV (reference sequence). This clone was seen a handful of times. Its antigen is currently unknown. Whole-study results and caveats: A later analysis reportedly identified an Asian-associated ancestry cluster as carrying fewer N-insertions than the approximately 730-donor mean. A classifier reportedly called cytomegalovirus status with high sensitivity and specificity. The study recorded more than 150 TCR beta chains that were cytomegalovirus-associated.

60 Vbeta and 13 Jbeta primers were used in PCR. Using immunoSEQ multiplex PCR, the repertoire was profiled, and TCRdb retains in-frame clones only, with some absent. In the table there are about 120,000 clones, approximately 80% of which are singletons. This clonotype was sampled from a man aged 18 to 35 in good health and CMV-seronegative. The sample was PBMCs. This chain links TRBV27 with TRBJ1-2; D gene unclear. Here the CDR3 DNA reads TGTGCCAGCAGTTCTGCCCAACGGGGTGGCTACACCTTC. Translating gives CASSSAQRGGYTF.